One sample yielded the 9 T cell receptor beta chains listed below, sequenced in a study of circulating CD8 cells and anti-PD-1 response in melanoma. Sorting of live CD3+CD8+TCRalphabeta+ cells by PD-1 and/or TIGIT gave four subsets. Each library started from roughly 15 ng of total RNA using the QIAseq Immune Repertoire TCR panel. One entry per CDR3 protein, called by TCRdb with MiXCR from the reads. The sample yields about 1,200 distinct CDR3 sequences, approximately 8% seen once. The input for sequencing was CD8+ T cells from PBMCs, taken at baseline or after one month of anti-PD-1 therapy (not recorded which). These receptors all come from a human donor with melanoma.

This clonotype is classed as medium-sized. The chain couples TRBV12-3 or TRBV12-4 to TRBJ1-5; the D gene is possibly TRBD1 (5 bases). This CDR3 comprises 13 residues. V was pared by 7 bases and J by 6 bases, with 13 bases between. In nucleotides, the CDR3 is TGTGCCAGCACTCAGCAGGGAGGTCAGCCCCAGCATTTT. This codes for CASTQQGGQPQHF.

By sample share, this clonotype is medium-sized. This rearrangement joins TRBV4-1 to TRBJ1-2; D unclear. V was trimmed by 0 bases and J by 6 bases, leaving 14 bases between them. The CDR3 has 15 residues. Germline V gene lookup returns CDR1 MGHRA and CDR2 YSYEKL. CDR3 DNA: TGCGCCAGCAGCCAAGATCGGGCCACTCGAGATGGCTACACCTTC. Protein sequence: CASSQDRATRDGYTF.

This clonotype ranks as medium-sized. The V call is TRBV28, the J call TRBJ2-7; 8 nucleotides line up with TRBD1. V was clipped by 6 bases and J by 5 bases; unmatched bases: 9. Germline V gives CDR1 MDHEN, CDR2 SYDVKM. The CDR3 is made up of 14 amino acids. Here the CDR3 DNA reads TGTGCCAGCAGCCTTCCGACAGGGGAGCACGAGCAGTACTTC. Translation gives CASSLPTGEHEQYF. Drawing the rest from reference TRBV28 and TRBJ2-7, the complete variable domain is DVKVTQSSRYLVKRTGEKVFLECVQDMDHENMFWYRQDPGLGLRLIYFSYDVKMKEKGDIPEGYSVSREKKERFSLILESASTNQTSMYLCASSLPTGEHEQYFGPGTRLTVT.

Judged by abundance, this clonotype is medium-sized (0.01 to 0.1%). The J gene is TRBJ1-1, the V gene TRBV6-2 or TRBV6-3; tentatively, D is TRBD1 (6 bases). This CDR3 is built from 16 residues. The germline V gene encodes CDR1 MNHEY and CDR2 SVGEGT. Trimming took off 4 bases at V and 0 bases at J, with 15 bases between the two ends. CDR3: CASSSPGQLLNTEAFF. The CDR3 DNA reads as TGTGCCAGCAGTTCCCCCGGACAGCTCTTGAACACTGAAGCTTTCTTT.

Turning to this clonotype: Possible read error: a much larger clone is one base away. The J gene is TRBJ1-1, the V gene TRBV20-1, with D possibly matching TRBD1 (5 bases). Trimming left V 4 bases short and J 4 bases short, with 19 bases between. The CDR3 consists of 15 residues. CDR1 and CDR2 (germline): DFQATT, SNEGSKA (reference sequence). DNA of the CDR3: TGCAGTGCTAACCCCGACGACAGACCGACCACTGAAGCTTTCTTT. Protein sequence: CSANPDDRPTTEAFF.

J is TRBJ2-3 and V is TRBV21-1; the table's D call, TRBD2, was not checked against the DNA. TRBV21-1 is listed as a pseudogene. The CDR3 has 19 residues. The CDR3 nucleotides read TGTGCCAGCAGCATCCCTAGCGGGGGGATCAGAGTAACCACAGATACGCAGTATTTT. Translated: CASSIPSGGIRVTTDTQYF.

By share, this clonotype counts as large. The chain combines TRBV7-8 with TRBJ1-5; 9 bases are a match to TRBD1. CDR1 SGHVS and CDR2 FQNEAQ come from the germline V gene. This CDR3 has 14 amino acids. The J segment lost 4 bases and the V segment lost 5 bases, leaving 3 bases of the junction unmatched. In DNA, the CDR3 is TGTGCCAGCAGCCCGGGGACAGGGAATCAGCCCCAGCATTTT. It specifies CASSPGTGNQPQHF.

This clonotype is termed hyperexpanded. V usage is TRBV25-1 and J usage is TRBJ2-1; tentatively, D is TRBD1 (6 bases). Germline lookup yields CDR1 MGHDK and CDR2 SYGVNS. V was shortened by 2 bases and J by 6 bases, with 11 bases between the two germline ends. The CDR3 totals 14 residues. The CDR3 here is CASSELLGANEQFF. In DNA, the CDR3 is TGTGCCAGCAGTGAACTTTTGGGGGCCAATGAGCAGTTCTTC.

This clonotype is judged medium-sized. The chain carries TRBV4-1 and TRBJ1-2, with 7 bases that match TRBD1. V trimming: 3 bases; J trimming: 7 bases; junction bases outside the gene matches: 14. Looked up from germline, CDR1 is MGHRA and CDR2 is YSYEKL. CDR3 size: 16 residues. CDR3 sequence: CASSHEEGQVNRGYTF. CDR3 nucleotides: TGCGCCAGCAGCCATGAGGAAGGACAGGTAAATCGTGGCTACACCTTC.